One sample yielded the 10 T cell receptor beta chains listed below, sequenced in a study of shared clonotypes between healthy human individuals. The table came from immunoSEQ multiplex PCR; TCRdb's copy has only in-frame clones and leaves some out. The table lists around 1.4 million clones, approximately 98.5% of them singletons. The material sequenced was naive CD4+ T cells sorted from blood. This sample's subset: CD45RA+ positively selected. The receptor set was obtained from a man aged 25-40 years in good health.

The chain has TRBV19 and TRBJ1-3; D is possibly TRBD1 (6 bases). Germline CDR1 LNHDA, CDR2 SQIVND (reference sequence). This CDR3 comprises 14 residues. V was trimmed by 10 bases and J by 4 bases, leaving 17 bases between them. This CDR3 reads CATKKGDIGNTIYF. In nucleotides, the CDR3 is TGTGCCACTAAAAAAGGGGACATCGGAAACACCATATATTTT. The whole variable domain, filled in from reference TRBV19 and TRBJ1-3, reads DGGITQSPKYLFRKEGQNVTLSCEQNLNHDAMYWYRQDPGQGLRLIYYSQIVNDFQKGDIAEGYSVSREKKESFPLTVTSAQKNPTAFYLCATKKGDIGNTIYFGEGSWLTVV.

The CDR3 spells CASSLGGLQGDYGYTF. Written as DNA, the CDR3 is TGTGCCAGCAGCTTAGGGGGTTTACAGGGCGACTATGGCTACACCTTC. This rearrangement joins TRBV11-3 to TRBJ1-2, with a possible D match to TRBD1 (6 bases). V lost 1 base and J lost 3, with 15 bases in between. Germline V gene sequence: CDR1 SGHNT, CDR2 YENEEA. The CDR3 contains 16 residues.

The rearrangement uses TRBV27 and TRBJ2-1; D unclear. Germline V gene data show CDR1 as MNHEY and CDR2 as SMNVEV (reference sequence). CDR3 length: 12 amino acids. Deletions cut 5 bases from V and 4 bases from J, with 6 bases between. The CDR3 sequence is CASSTRYNEQFF. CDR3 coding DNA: TGTGCCAGCAGTACCCGATACAATGAGCAGTTCTTC.

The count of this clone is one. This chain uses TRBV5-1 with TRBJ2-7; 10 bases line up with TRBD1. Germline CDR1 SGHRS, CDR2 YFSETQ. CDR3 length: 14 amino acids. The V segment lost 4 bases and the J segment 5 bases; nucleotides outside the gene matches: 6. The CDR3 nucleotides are TGCGCCAGCAGCCTCCGGGACAGGGGCCACGAGCAGTACTTC. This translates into CASSLRDRGHEQYF.

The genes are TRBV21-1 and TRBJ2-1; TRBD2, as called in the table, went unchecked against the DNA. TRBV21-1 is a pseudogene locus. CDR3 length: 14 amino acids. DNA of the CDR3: TGTGCCAGCAGCAAAATAGCGGGAGGGAATGAGCAGTTCTTC. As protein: CASSKIAGGNEQFF.

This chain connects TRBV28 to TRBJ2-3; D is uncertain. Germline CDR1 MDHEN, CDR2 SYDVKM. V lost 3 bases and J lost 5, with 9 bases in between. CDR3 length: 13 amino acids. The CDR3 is CASSFFSRDTQYF. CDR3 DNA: TGTGCCAGCAGTTTCTTCAGTCGAGATACGCAGTATTTT.

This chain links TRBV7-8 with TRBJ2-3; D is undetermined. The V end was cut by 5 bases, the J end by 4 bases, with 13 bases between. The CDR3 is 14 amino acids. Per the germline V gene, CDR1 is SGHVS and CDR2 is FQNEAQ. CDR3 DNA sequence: TGTGCCAGCAGCCCATACACTCGTTCAGATACGCAGTATTTT. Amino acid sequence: CASSPYTRSDTQYF.

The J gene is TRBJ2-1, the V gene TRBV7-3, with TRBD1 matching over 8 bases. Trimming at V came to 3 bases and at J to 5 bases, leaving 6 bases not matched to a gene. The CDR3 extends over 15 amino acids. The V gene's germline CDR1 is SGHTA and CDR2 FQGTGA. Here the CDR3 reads CASSFRTGSNNEQFF. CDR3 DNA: TGTGCCAGCAGCTTCCGGACAGGGAGTAACAATGAGCAGTTCTTC.

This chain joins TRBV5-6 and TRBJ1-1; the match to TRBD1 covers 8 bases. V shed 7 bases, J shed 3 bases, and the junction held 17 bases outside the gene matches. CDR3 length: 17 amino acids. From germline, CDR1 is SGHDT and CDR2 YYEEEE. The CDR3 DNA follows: TGTGCCAGCCGTACCGTCCAGGGGGCGTCGTTGGACACTGAAGCTTTCTTT. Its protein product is CASRTVQGASLDTEAFF.

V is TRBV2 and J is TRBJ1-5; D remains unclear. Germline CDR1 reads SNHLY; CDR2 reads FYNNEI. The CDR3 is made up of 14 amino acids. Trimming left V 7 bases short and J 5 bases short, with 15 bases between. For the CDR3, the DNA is TGTGCCAGCATGAGGAGAAATACCGATCAGCCCCAGCATTTT. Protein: CASMRRNTDQPQHF.